This T cell receptor (beta chain) is from a study of T cells after posttransplantation cyclophosphamide. Generated by immunoSEQ multiplex PCR, the TCRdb table keeps only in-frame clones and is missing some. The sample was found to contain 23,000 or so clones, and every one recurs. CDR1 SGHDT and CDR2 YYEEEE come from the germline V gene. V gave up 5 bases and J gave up 2 bases; unmatched junction bases: 8. The CDR3 spans 15 residues. About this clone itself: The sample holds other DNA sequences that translate to the same CDR3.

This TCR was recovered from an older woman in good health, CMV-negative, and a related stem cell transplant donor. V is TRBV5-6 and J is TRBJ2-7, with 9 bases matching TRBD1. The sequenced sample consisted of PBMCs. In nucleotides, the CDR3 is TGTGCCAGCAGGCTTGCGGGACAGGGAACCTACGAGCAGTACGTC. This translates into CASRLAGQGTYEQYV.